This passage covers 27 T cell receptor beta chains from one sample sequenced in a study of CD8 T cells in ankylosing spondylitis. TCRdb redid the calling of the 5' RACE reads with MiXCR, one entry per CDR3 protein. This sample has 700,000 to 850,000 distinct CDR3 sequences, with 12% found just once. Whole-study results and caveats: Apparently characteristic of ankylosing spondylitis blood was a TCR beta motif (about 8 highly homologous variants).

No antigens are known for them. The material sequenced was blood, either unsorted or a sorted T cell fraction (not recorded which). These receptors originate from a male donor with ankylosing spondylitis.

The chain combines TRBV10-3 with TRBJ2-1; the D gene is possibly TRBD2 (5 bases). This CDR3 has 13 amino acids. V lost 6 bases and J lost 5, with 11 bases in between. Germline assignment: CDR1 ENHRY and CDR2 SYGVKD. CDR3 DNA: TGTGCCATCAGCCAGCTAGCCGACAATGAGCAGTTCTTC. It encodes CAISQLADNEQFF.

This chain links TRBV10-3 with TRBJ2-1; D possibly matches TRBD1 or TRBD2 (5 bases each). The CDR3 sequence is 11 residues long. V gave up 5 bases and J gave up 8 bases, with 7 bases separating them. Germline V lookup: CDR1 ENHRY, CDR2 SYGVKD. DNA for the CDR3: TGTGCCATCAGTTTGGGGGATGAGCAGTTCTTC. Residues: CAISLGDEQFF.

This chain connects TRBV4-3 to TRBJ2-7; 10 bases agree with TRBD1. The CDR3 totals 15 residues. V was clipped by 3 bases and J by 4 bases; unmatched bases: 6. CDR1 is LGHNA and CDR2 is YSLEER in the germline V gene. Here the CDR3 DNA reads TGCGCCAGCAGCCAGACCCGGGACAGGGGTTACGAGCAGTACTTC. Protein sequence: CASSQTRDRGYEQYF.

The chain joins TRBV6-5 to TRBJ2-1; 10 nucleotides line up with TRBD1. Germline CDR1 and CDR2: MNHEY and SVGAGI. V was pared by 3 bases and J by 8 bases, with 19 bases of the junction left unmatched. This CDR3 region has 19 residues. CDR3 nucleotides: TGTGCCAGCAGTTATTGGGGAGACAGGGGGCTAGGAAAGAGGGATGAGCAGTTCTTC. Protein product: CASSYWGDRGLGKRDEQFF.

This chain links TRBV5-1 with TRBJ2-5, with a possible D match to TRBD2 (5 bases). The CDR3 has 14 amino acids. CDR1 and CDR2 (germline): SGHRS, YFSETQ. V was shortened by 0 bases and J by 5 bases, with 11 bases between the two germline ends. This CDR3 reads CASSLGRTYETQYF. CDR3 coding DNA: TGCGCCAGCAGCTTGGGACGGACTTATGAGACCCAGTACTTC.

This clonotype has at least ten counts. The rearrangement joins TRBV20-1 to TRBJ1-1; D might be TRBD1 (5 bases). The CDR3 contains 13 residues. Germline lookup yields CDR1 DFQATT and CDR2 SNEGSKA (reference sequence). In nucleotides, the CDR3 is TGCAGCGCGAGGGGTCAGCTGAACACTGAAGCTTTCTTT. Its translation: CSARGQLNTEAFF.

This clonotype showed up many times. V usage is TRBV29-1 and J usage is TRBJ2-7; D is perhaps TRBD2 (5 bases). V was pared by 6 bases and J by 1 base, with 13 bases between. Germline values: CDR1 SQVTM, CDR2 ANQGSEA. This CDR3 is built from 13 residues. The CDR3 nucleotides read TGCAGCGTCGTAAAAGACTATTCCTACGAGCAGTACTTC. It codes for CSVVKDYSYEQYF.

V is TRBV6-2 or TRBV6-3 and J is TRBJ2-5; 8 bases fit TRBD1. The CDR3 contains 13 residues. Germline V gene lookup returns CDR1 MNHEY and CDR2 SVGEGT. V gave up 7 bases and J gave up 4 bases; unmatched junction bases: 5. CDR3 region: CASTDRGTETQYF. CDR3 sequence (DNA): TGTGCCAGCACCGACAGGGGAACAGAGACCCAGTACTTC.

In this sample, this clonotype turned up a few times. This chain joins TRBV5-8 and TRBJ2-2; TRBD1 might be the D (6 bases). This CDR3 region has 17 residues. Per germline, CDR1 SGHTS and CDR2 YDEGEE. V was trimmed by 4 bases and J by 2 bases, leaving 18 bases between them. The CDR3 spells CASSTGPYRVNTGELFF. For the CDR3, the DNA is TGTGCCAGCAGCACAGGACCGTACAGGGTTAACACCGGGGAGCTGTTTTTT.

This clonotype was detected a few times. The chain recombines TRBV6-1 with TRBJ1-5; no definite D call. Germline-derived CDR1 and CDR2 are MNHNS and SASEGT. The CDR3 totals 14 residues. The V end was cut by 8 bases, the J end by 0 bases, with 11 bases between. CDR3 loop: CASATTGSNQPQHF. DNA for the CDR3: TGTGCCAGCGCGACGACGGGTAGCAATCAGCCCCAGCATTTT.

This clonotype was found many times. The chain joins TRBV7-2 to TRBJ2-7, with D possibly being TRBD2 (5 bases). This CDR3 is built from 14 residues. Germline V gene sequence: CDR1 SGHTA, CDR2 FQGNSA. The V and J ends lost 4 bases and 4 bases respectively, with 14 bases between them. The CDR3 DNA reads as TGTGCCAGCAGCTCCTCTAATTGGGAGTACGAGCAGTACTTC. It is translated as CASSSSNWEYEQYF.

This clonotype has a handful of counts. The J gene is TRBJ2-5, the V gene TRBV20-1; D not certain. With 2 bases removed from V and 4 bases from J, the gap between germline ends came to 5 bases. This CDR3 region has 11 residues. From germline, CDR1 is DFQATT and CDR2 SNEGSKA (reference sequence). Written as DNA, the CDR3 is TGCAGTGCTAGACCCCCAGAGACCCAGTACTTC. This sequence encodes CSARPPETQYF.

The chain combines TRBV20-1 with TRBJ1-2; D gene ambiguous. The V and J ends lost 5 bases and 8 bases respectively, with 9 bases between them. CDR1 and CDR2 (germline): DFQATT, SNEGSKA (reference sequence). This CDR3 spans 10 amino acids. The CDR3 DNA reads TGCAGTGCTGCGGCAGTAGGCTACACCTTC. Protein: CSAAAVGYTF.

The sample holds a few counts of this clonotype. The chain links TRBV7-2 to TRBJ2-3; tentatively, D is TRBD2 (7 bases). V shed 5 bases and J shed 4 bases, with 10 bases lying between them. The germline V gene has CDR1 SGHTA and CDR2 FQGNSA. There are 13 residues in the CDR3. The CDR3 coding sequence is TGTGCCAGCAGCACCGGGGGGCCAGATACGCAGTATTTT. Translating gives CASSTGGPDTQYF. The variable domain in full, completed from reference TRBV7-2 and TRBJ2-3, reads GAGVSQSPSNKVTEKGKDVELRCDPISGHTALYWYRQSLGQGLEFLIYFQGNSAPDKSGLPSDRFSAERTGGSVSTLTIQRTQQEDSAVYLCASSTGGPDTQYFGPGTRLTVL.

This clonotype appeared a few times. The chain recombines TRBV10-2 with TRBJ2-3; 7 bases are shared with TRBD2. The CDR3 spans 13 residues. V trimming: 11 bases; J trimming: 5 bases; junction bases outside the gene matches: 10. Germline V gives CDR1 WSHSY, CDR2 SAAADI. CDR3: CAGGEVAGDTQYF. The CDR3 region has the DNA TGCGCCGGAGGGGAAGTAGCGGGAGATACGCAGTATTTT.

This clonotype came up many times. The V call is TRBV27, the J call TRBJ1-6, with D maybe TRBD1 (5 bases). Trimming removed 1 base from V and 6 bases from J, with 13 bases in between. The CDR3 loop spans 16 amino acids. The germline V gene encodes CDR1 MNHEY and CDR2 SMNVEV (reference sequence). The DNA for the CDR3 is TGTGCCAGCAGTTTATGGGCAGGGCTGGGTAATTCACCCCTCCACTTT. Translation: CASSLWAGLGNSPLHF.

Worth noting for this clonotype: Being one base from a much bigger clone, this may be a read error. J is TRBJ2-7 and V is TRBV6-2 or TRBV6-3; maybe TRBD1 (6 bases). The CDR3 has 12 amino acids. V lost 6 bases, J lost 2 bases, and 8 bases lay in between. The germline V gene has CDR1 MNHEY and CDR2 SVGEGT. CDR3 loop: CASRQGAYEQYF. The CDR3 DNA reads as TGTGCCAGCAGACAGGGAGCCTACGAGCAGTACTTC.

The chain employs TRBV6-2 or TRBV6-3 and TRBJ2-7, with 9 bases that match TRBD2. The trim removed 5 bases at V and 5 bases at J, leaving 10 bases unmatched. The CDR3 loop spans 15 amino acids. Germline V CDR1 and CDR2: MNHEY, SVGEGT. The CDR3 DNA reads TGTGCCAGCAGTCTTCTTCTAGCGGGGCTTGACGAGCAGTACTTC. This sequence encodes CASSLLLAGLDEQYF.

V gene TRBV24-1 combines with J gene TRBJ2-1, with 9 positions matching TRBD2. Per the germline V gene, CDR1 is KGHDR and CDR2 is SFDVKD. Losses at the gene ends were 4 bases for V and 9 bases for J; bases not matched to a gene: 6. CDR3 length: 14 amino acids. CDR3 sequence: CATSDPKLAGEQFF. CDR3 in DNA: TGTGCCACCAGTGACCCTAAACTAGCGGGTGAGCAGTTCTTC.

The sample holds a few counts of this clonotype. The V call is TRBV29-1, the J call TRBJ2-3; D perhaps matches TRBD1 (6 bases). The CDR3 runs 13 residues. Germline V gene sequence: CDR1 SQVTM, CDR2 ANQGSEA. V was cut by 5 bases and J by 2 bases, with 11 bases left in between. CDR3 sequence: CSVRQDPTDTQYF. Here the CDR3 DNA reads TGCAGCGTTCGACAGGACCCCACAGATACGCAGTATTTT.

Many counts were recorded for this clonotype. This CDR3 reads CASSLQDRPNNEQFF. The CDR3 DNA sequence: TGTGCCAGCAGCTTACAGGACAGACCCAACAATGAGCAGTTCTTC. V and J are TRBV5-6 and TRBJ2-1, with TRBD1 as a possible D gene (6 bases). V was clipped by 2 bases and J by 5 bases, with 14 bases between them. The CDR3 totals 15 residues. The germline gives CDR1 SGHDT, CDR2 YYEEEE. Looking up the rest from reference TRBV5-6 and TRBJ2-1 gives the full variable domain: DAGVTQSPTHLIKTRGQQVTLRCSPKSGHDTVSWYQQALGQGPQFIFQYYEEEERQRGNFPDRFSGHQFPNYSSELNVNALLLGDSALYLCASSLQDRPNNEQFFGPGTRLTVL.

This clonotype has just a few counts. J is TRBJ1-5 and V is TRBV5-1, with D possibly being TRBD1 (5 bases). CDR1 is SGHRS, CDR2 YFSETQ, per germline. The CDR3 runs to 15 residues. V lost 2 bases and J lost 4, with 13 bases in between. In DNA, the CDR3 is TGCGCCAGCAGCTTCTTCGGCAGGGAAAATCAGCCCCAGCATTTT. Protein: CASSFFGRENQPQHF.

There are a few counts of this clonotype. The genes are TRBV5-1 and TRBJ2-7; 10 bases align to TRBD2. J was trimmed by 3 bases and V by 2 bases; bases with no gene match: 14. Germline values: CDR1 SGHRS, CDR2 YFSETQ. The CDR3 is made up of 18 amino acids. CDR3 amino acids: CASSLGSGRRTGVYEQYF. The CDR3 nucleotides are TGCGCCAGCAGCTTAGGTAGCGGGAGGCGAACCGGGGTCTACGAGCAGTACTTC.

This clonotype was observed a handful of times. The chain employs TRBV5-1 and TRBJ1-2, with D possibly being TRBD1 (6 bases). V lost 3 bases to trimming and J lost 4 bases, with 19 bases between them. This CDR3 is built from 16 residues. Germline V CDR1 and CDR2: SGHRS, YFSETQ. The CDR3 region is CASSSGPGGGSYGYTF. CDR3 in DNA: TGCGCCAGCAGCTCTGGTCCGGGGGGCGGTAGCTATGGCTACACCTTC.

The gene calls are TRBV20-1 and TRBJ2-3; 7 bases match TRBD2. V was pared by 4 bases and J by 2 bases, with 6 bases of the junction left unmatched. Germline V gene sequence: CDR1 DFQATT, CDR2 SNEGSKA (reference sequence). The CDR3 covers 14 residues. CDR3 loop: CSAKLARFTDTQYF. As DNA, the CDR3 is TGCAGTGCTAAACTAGCGAGATTCACAGATACGCAGTATTTT.

This clonotype was seen a few times. The chain carries TRBV6-2 or TRBV6-3 and TRBJ2-1; possible D gene TRBD1, 6 bases. CDR1 and CDR2 from the germline V gene are MNHEY and SVGEGT. CDR3 length equals 15 residues. V was clipped by 7 bases and J by 8 bases, with 21 bases between them. The CDR3 region has the DNA TGTGCCAGCACGTTTGTACAGGGACGGTACGATGAGCAGTTCTTC. It translates to CASTFVQGRYDEQFF.

V is TRBV7-9 and J is TRBJ2-7; D is uncertain. The CDR3 contains 13 residues. Deletions cut 1 base from V and 6 bases from J, with 10 bases between. CDR1 SEHNR and CDR2 FQNEAQ come from the germline V gene (reference sequence). CDR3 loop: CASSLVRFGEQYF. The CDR3 bases are TGTGCCAGCAGCTTAGTCAGGTTTGGCGAGCAGTACTTC.